The T cell receptor (beta chain) described here comes from a study of spatial heterogeneity in lung cancer. Background on the study: The library had UMIs, and each TCR and UMI pair averaged more than ten raw reads. Overall study findings and caveats: Circulating ubiquitous expanded tumor TCRs were observed more frequently at resection than at follow-up.

V trimming: 5 bases; J trimming: 9 bases; junction bases outside the gene matches: 14. CDR1 is SGHTA and CDR2 is FQGNSA in the germline V gene. The CDR3 runs to 16 residues. Noted time point: sample taken at primary tumor resection. No cells were sorted before sequencing. The whole RNA sequenced was extracted from tumor, nontumor lung or frozen PBMC. Donation came from about 72 patients with untreated early-stage non-small cell lung cancer. Every individual TCR cDNA molecule carried its own unique molecular identifier, which allowed correction of PCR and sequencing errors. MiXCR, run by TCRdb on the 5' RACE reads, gives a single entry per CDR3 protein. The table shows 50,000 to 65,000 distinct CDR3 sequences, with over 5.5% occurring only once. This clonotype was recorded once. Its antigen is unidentified.

The sample consisted of PBMCs, taken at surgery. This clonotype originated in a female donor with early-stage non-small cell lung cancer. This chain uses TRBV7-2 with TRBJ2-1, with TRBD2 identical over 9 bases. DNA for the CDR3: TGTGCCAGCAGCATGACCGGGACTAGCTCGGGGGGTGAGCAGTTCTTC. Amino acid sequence: CASSMTGTSSGGEQFF.